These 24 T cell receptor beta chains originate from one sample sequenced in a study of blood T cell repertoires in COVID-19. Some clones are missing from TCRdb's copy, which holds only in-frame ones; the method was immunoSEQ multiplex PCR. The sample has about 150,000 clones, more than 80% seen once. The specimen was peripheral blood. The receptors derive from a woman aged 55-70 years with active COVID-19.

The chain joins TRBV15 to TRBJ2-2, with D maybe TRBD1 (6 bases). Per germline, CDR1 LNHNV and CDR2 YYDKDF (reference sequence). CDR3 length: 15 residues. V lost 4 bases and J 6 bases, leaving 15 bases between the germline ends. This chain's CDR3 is CATSMGAWVSGELFF. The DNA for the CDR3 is TGTGCCACCAGCATGGGGGCATGGGTGTCCGGGGAGCTGTTTTTT. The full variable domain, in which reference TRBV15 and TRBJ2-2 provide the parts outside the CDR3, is DAMVIQNPRYQVTQFGKPVTLSCSQTLNHNVMYWYQQKSSQAPKLLFHYYDKDFNNEADTPDNFQSRRPNTSFCFLDIRSPGLGDTAMYLCATSMGAWVSGELFFGEGSRLTVL.

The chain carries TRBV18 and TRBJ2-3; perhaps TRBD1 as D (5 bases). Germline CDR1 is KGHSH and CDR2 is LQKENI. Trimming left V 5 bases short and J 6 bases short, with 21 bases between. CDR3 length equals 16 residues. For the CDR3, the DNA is TGTGCCAGCTCATCGCGCCCCCCAGGGTCAGCGGATACGCAGTATTTT. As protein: CASSSRPPGSADTQYF.

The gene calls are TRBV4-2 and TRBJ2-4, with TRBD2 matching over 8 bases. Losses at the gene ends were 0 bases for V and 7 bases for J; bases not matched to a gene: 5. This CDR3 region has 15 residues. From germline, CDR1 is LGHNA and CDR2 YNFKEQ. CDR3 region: CASSQEYSGSNIQYF. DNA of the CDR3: TGTGCCAGCAGCCAAGAGTACAGCGGGAGTAACATTCAGTACTTC.

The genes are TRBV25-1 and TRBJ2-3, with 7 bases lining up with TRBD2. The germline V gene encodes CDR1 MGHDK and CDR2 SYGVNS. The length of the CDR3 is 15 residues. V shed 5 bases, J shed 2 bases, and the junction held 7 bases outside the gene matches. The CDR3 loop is CASSSRGRATDTQYF. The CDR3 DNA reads TGTGCCAGCAGTTCCCGGGGGAGGGCCACAGATACGCAGTATTTT.

For the CDR3, the DNA is TGTGCCAGCAGCTTGAAGTTAGCGGGAGGGCCAACGGATACGCAGTATTTT. Translated, it gives CASSLKLAGGPTDTQYF. This chain links TRBV5-4 with TRBJ2-3, with TRBD2 matching 11 bases. Germline V CDR1 and CDR2: SGHNT, YYREEE (reference sequence). This CDR3 has 17 residues. Trimming took 1 base from V and 6 from J; bases not matched to a gene: 10.

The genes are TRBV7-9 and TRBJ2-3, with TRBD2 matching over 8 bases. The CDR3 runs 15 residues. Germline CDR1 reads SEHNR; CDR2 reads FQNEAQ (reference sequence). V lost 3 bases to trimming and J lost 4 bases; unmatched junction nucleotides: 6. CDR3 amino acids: CASSFGNSGADTQYF. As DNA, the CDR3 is TGTGCCAGCAGCTTCGGGAATAGCGGGGCAGATACGCAGTATTTT.

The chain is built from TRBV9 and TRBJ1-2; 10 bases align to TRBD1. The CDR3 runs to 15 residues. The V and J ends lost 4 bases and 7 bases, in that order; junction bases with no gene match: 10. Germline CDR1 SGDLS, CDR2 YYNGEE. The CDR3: CASSPAPTGGRGYTF. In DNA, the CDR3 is TGTGCCAGCAGCCCCGCCCCGACAGGGGGCCGTGGCTACACCTTC.

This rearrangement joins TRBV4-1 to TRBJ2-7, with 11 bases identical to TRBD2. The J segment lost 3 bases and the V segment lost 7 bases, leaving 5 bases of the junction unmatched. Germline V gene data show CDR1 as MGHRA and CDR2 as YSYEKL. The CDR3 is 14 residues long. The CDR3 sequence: CASKTGLADYEQYF. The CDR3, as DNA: TGCGCCAGCAAAACGGGACTAGCGGACTACGAGCAGTACTTC.

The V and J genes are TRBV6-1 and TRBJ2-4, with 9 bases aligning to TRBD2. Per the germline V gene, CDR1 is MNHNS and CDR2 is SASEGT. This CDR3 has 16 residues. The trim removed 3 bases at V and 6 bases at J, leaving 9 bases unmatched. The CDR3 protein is CASSDLRGRGGNIQYF. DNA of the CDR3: TGTGCCAGCAGTGATCTTCGCGGGAGGGGGGGAAACATTCAGTACTTC.

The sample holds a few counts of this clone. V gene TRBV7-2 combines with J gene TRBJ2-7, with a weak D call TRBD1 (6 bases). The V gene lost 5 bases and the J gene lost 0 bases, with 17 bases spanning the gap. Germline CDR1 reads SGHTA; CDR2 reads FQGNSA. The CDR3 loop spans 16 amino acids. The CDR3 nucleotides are TGTGCCAGCAGCCCTCTCACAGGGTTTAGCTCCTACGAGCAGTACTTC. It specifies CASSPLTGFSSYEQYF.

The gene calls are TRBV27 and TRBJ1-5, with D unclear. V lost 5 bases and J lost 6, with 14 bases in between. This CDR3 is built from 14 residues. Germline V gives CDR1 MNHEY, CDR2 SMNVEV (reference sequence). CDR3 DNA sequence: TGTGCCAGCAGTACCTCAACCGGTCTTCAGCCCCAGCATTTT. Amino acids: CASSTSTGLQPQHF.

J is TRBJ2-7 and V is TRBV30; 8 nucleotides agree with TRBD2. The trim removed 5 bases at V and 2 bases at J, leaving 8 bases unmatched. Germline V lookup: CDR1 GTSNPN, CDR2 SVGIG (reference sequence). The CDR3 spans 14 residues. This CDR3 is CAWANWRGAYEQYF. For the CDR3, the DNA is TGTGCCTGGGCTAACTGGCGGGGGGCCTACGAGCAGTACTTC.

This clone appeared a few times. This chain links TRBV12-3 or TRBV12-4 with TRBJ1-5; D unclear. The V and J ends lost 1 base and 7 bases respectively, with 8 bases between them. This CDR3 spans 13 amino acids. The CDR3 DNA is TGTGCCAGCAGTTTAGGCCCGCGGCAGCCCCAGCATTTT. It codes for CASSLGPRQPQHF.

The CDR3: CASTGQGGTEAFF. The CDR3 DNA reads as TGTGCCAGTACGGGACAGGGGGGCACTGAAGCTTTCTTT. This chain links TRBV19 with TRBJ1-1, with 11 nucleotides matching TRBD1. Trimming took 7 bases from V and 4 from J; bases not matched to a gene: 2. Germline V gives CDR1 LNHDA, CDR2 SQIVND (reference sequence). The CDR3 runs 13 residues. Supplemented by reference TRBV19 and TRBJ1-1, the full variable domain reads DGGITQSPKYLFRKEGQNVTLSCEQNLNHDAMYWYRQDPGQGLRLIYYSQIVNDFQKGDIAEGYSVSREKKESFPLTVTSAQKNPTAFYLCASTGQGGTEAFFGQGTRLTVV.

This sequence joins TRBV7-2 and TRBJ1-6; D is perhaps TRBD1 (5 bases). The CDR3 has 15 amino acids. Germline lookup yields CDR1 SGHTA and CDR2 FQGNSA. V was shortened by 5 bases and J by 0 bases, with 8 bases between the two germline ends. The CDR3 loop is CASSPGGSYNSPLHF. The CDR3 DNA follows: TGTGCCAGCAGCCCGGGGGGCTCCTATAATTCACCCCTCCACTTT.

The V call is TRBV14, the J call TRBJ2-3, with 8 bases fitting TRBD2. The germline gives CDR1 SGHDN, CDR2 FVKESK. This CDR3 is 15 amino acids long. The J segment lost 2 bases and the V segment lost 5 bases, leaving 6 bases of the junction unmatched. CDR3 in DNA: TGTGCCAGCAGCTACGGACTAGCAGCCACAGATACGCAGTATTTT. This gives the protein CASSYGLAATDTQYF.

This CDR3 reads CAWGASAGGRTQYF. The CDR3 DNA sequence: TGTGCCTGGGGGGCCTCGGCGGGTGGGCGTACGCAGTATTTT. The V gene is TRBV30, the J gene TRBJ2-3; D may be TRBD1 or TRBD2 (5 bases each). Germline V gene sequence: CDR1 GTSNPN, CDR2 SVGIG (reference sequence). The CDR3 has 14 residues. V dropped 5 bases and J dropped 8 bases, with 20 bases sitting between them.

DNA of the CDR3: TGTGCCAGCAGCCAAGACAGGGACTATGGCTACACCTTC. It specifies CASSQDRDYGYTF. V is TRBV4-2 and J is TRBJ1-2; the D gene is possibly TRBD1 (5 bases). V dropped 0 bases and J dropped 3 bases, with 5 bases sitting between them. CDR1 LGHNA and CDR2 YNFKEQ come from the germline V gene. This CDR3 spans 13 amino acids.

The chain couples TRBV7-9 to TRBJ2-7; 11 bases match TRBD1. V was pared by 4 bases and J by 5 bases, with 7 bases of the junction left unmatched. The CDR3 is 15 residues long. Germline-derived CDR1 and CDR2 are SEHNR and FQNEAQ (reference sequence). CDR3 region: CASSWGQGVHNEQYF. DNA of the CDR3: TGTGCCAGCAGCTGGGGACAGGGGGTTCATAACGAGCAGTACTTC.

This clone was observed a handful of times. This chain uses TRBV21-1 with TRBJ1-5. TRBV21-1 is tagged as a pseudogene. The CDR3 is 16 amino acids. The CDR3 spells CASTPGGEKSNQPQHF. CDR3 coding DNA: TGTGCCAGCACCCCCGGAGGGGAGAAAAGCAATCAGCCCCAGCATTTT.

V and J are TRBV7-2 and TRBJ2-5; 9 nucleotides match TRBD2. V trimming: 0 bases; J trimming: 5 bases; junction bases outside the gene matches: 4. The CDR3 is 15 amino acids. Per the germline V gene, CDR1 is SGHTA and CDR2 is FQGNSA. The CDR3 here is CASSLANAGGETQYF. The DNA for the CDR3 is TGTGCCAGCAGCTTAGCGAATGCGGGAGGGGAGACCCAGTACTTC.

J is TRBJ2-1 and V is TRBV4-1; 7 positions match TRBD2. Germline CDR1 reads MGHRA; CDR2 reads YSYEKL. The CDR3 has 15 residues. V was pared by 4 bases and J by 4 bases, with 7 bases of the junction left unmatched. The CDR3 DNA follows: TGCGCCAGCAGCCTAGCCCCTAGCGGATACAATGAGCAGTTCTTC. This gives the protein CASSLAPSGYNEQFF.

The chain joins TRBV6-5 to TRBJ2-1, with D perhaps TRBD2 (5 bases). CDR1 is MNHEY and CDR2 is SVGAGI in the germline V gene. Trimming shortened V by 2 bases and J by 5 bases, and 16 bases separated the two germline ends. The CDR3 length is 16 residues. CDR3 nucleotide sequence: TGTGCCAGCAGTTACCTAGCTGGCGGTCTTAACAATGAGCAGTTCTTC. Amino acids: CASSYLAGGLNNEQFF.

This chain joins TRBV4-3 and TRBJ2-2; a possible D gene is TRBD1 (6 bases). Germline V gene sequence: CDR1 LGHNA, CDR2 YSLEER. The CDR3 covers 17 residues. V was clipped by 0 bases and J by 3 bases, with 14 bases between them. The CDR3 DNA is TGCGCCAGCAGCCAAGAGGTTGGGCAGGGGTACACCGGGGAGCTGTTTTTT. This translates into CASSQEVGQGYTGELFF.